This T cell receptor (beta chain) was recorded in a study of blood T cells in healthy people across ages. For the study at large: Every two T cells gave about one barcoded beta molecule via template switching.

Primed by a sample-barcoded 5' primer and a J-beta primer mix, a second PCR proceeded for about 7 to 11 cycles. Each cDNA molecule carried a tag from a template-switch adaptor that contained 12 random nucleotides. Each of the samples gave a minimum of 3 million paired-end reads that contained CDR3. TCRdb reprocessed the 5' RACE reads via MiXCR and lists one record per CDR3 protein. In the table there are about 970,000 distinct CDR3 sequences, roughly 51% of which are singletons. General study results and limits: Percentage of naive T cells showed a strong correlation with TCR beta diversity.

This clonotype has only a few counts. Its antigen is still unknown. Trimming took 4 bases from V and 5 from J, leaving 9 bases between them. Germline V lookup: CDR1 ENHRY, CDR2 SYGVKD. CDR3 length: 12 residues. The V gene is TRBV10-3, the J gene TRBJ2-7; unclear D gene. What was sequenced was blood. The source of this sequence is a woman aged 55 to 70 in good health. The CDR3 DNA follows: TGTGCCATCAGTGCCCGCCGGGACGAGCAGTACTTC. Amino acid sequence: CAISARRDEQYF.